These 17 T cell receptor beta chains were sequenced from one sample in a study of shared clonotypes between healthy human individuals. Profiled with immunoSEQ multiplex PCR; TCRdb holds only in-frame clones, not every one. The sample consists of hundreds of thousands of clones, 97% of them appearing once. The specimen was naive CD4+ T cells sorted from blood. Subset described: CD45RA+ positively selected. The receptors were gathered from a woman aged 25-40 years in good health.

The chain combines TRBV19 with TRBJ2-1; D ambiguous. CDR1 and CDR2 from the germline V gene are LNHDA and SQIVND (reference sequence). The germline V and J ends were trimmed by 2 bases and 7 bases, with 12 bases remaining between them. CDR3 length: 14 amino acids. CDR3 nucleotide sequence: TGTGCCAGTAGTATAAGTCTCCTCGGTAATGAGCAGTTCTTC. Protein product: CASSISLLGNEQFF.

The gene calls are TRBV6-6 and TRBJ2-1, with 7 bases that match TRBD1. Per germline, CDR1 MNHNY and CDR2 SVGAGI (reference sequence). V was clipped by 6 bases and J by 3 bases; unmatched bases: 8. The CDR3 has 15 amino acids. This chain's CDR3 is CASSLTRGLYNEQFF. The CDR3 DNA sequence: TGTGCCAGCAGCCTTACTAGGGGGCTCTACAATGAGCAGTTCTTC.

This clone has a single count. This sequence joins TRBV28 and TRBJ2-3; D is undetermined. The CDR3 is 13 residues long. Trimming removed 11 bases from V and 0 bases from J, with 12 bases in between. In germline, CDR1 is MDHEN, CDR2 SYDVKM. CDR3 loop: CAAGPTSTDTQYF. The CDR3 region has the DNA TGTGCCGCCGGCCCGACTAGCACAGATACGCAGTATTTT.

This rearrangement joins TRBV6-1 to TRBJ1-2; TRBD1 might be the D (5 bases). This CDR3 spans 13 amino acids. Germline V gives CDR1 MNHNS, CDR2 SASEGT. V gave up 1 base and J gave up 4 bases, with 7 bases separating them. CDR3 loop: CASSEDRFYGYTF. CDR3 coding DNA: TGTGCCAGCAGTGAAGACAGGTTCTATGGCTACACCTTC.

The chain links TRBV11-2 to TRBJ2-1, with D possibly matching TRBD2 (6 bases). From germline, CDR1 is SGHAT and CDR2 FQNNGV. CDR3 length equals 15 residues. Trimming removed 8 bases at V and 8 bases at J, with 22 bases between. CDR3 nucleotide sequence: TGTGCCAGCCAGGACACCCGACCGTGGGGGGATGAGCAGTTCTTC. The encoded protein is CASQDTRPWGDEQFF.

The chain couples TRBV7-3 to TRBJ2-1; 7 bases match TRBD2. V shed 5 bases, J shed 6 bases, and the junction held 4 bases outside the gene matches. Germline loops: CDR1 SGHTA, CDR2 FQGTGA. This CDR3 region has 13 residues. CDR3 sequence (DNA): TGTGCCAGCAGCCTTTCGGGGGGCAATGAGCAGTTCTTC. Its protein is CASSLSGGNEQFF.

This chain joins TRBV6-1 and TRBJ2-1; 7 positions agree with TRBD2. CDR1 is MNHNS, CDR2 SASEGT, per germline. V lost 7 bases, J lost 7 bases, and 13 bases stayed unmatched. This CDR3 comprises 15 residues. The CDR3 region is CASTRTGGGVNEQFF. DNA of the CDR3: TGTGCCAGCACCCGAACCGGGGGAGGGGTTAATGAGCAGTTCTTC.

The chain employs TRBV5-1 and TRBJ1-2, with TRBD1 matching over 8 bases. In germline, CDR1 is SGHRS, CDR2 YFSETQ. The ends lost 2 bases at V and 8 bases at J; junction bases unmatched: 8. The CDR3 runs 14 residues. The CDR3 protein is CASSFMTGEEGYTF. CDR3 DNA: TGCGCCAGCAGCTTTATGACAGGGGAGGAAGGCTACACCTTC. Combining the CDR3 with reference TRBV5-1 and TRBJ1-2 gives the whole variable domain KAGVTQTPRYLIKTRGQQVTLSCSPISGHRSVSWYQQTPGQGLQFLFEYFSETQRNKGNFPGRFSGRQFSNSRSEMNVSTLELGDSALYLCASSFMTGEEGYTFGSGTRLTVV.

This chain joins TRBV2 and TRBJ2-2; the match to TRBD2 covers 9 bases. Germline V gene sequence: CDR1 SNHLY, CDR2 FYNNEI. The CDR3 length is 17 residues. V trimming: 0 bases; J trimming: 3 bases; junction bases outside the gene matches: 5. Here the CDR3 DNA reads TGTGCCAGCAGTGAAGCGCTTACTAGCGGGTACACCGGGGAGCTGTTTTTT. This encodes CASSEALTSGYTGELFF.

V usage is TRBV10-1 and J usage is TRBJ1-2; possible D gene TRBD1, 6 bases. V lost 3 bases to trimming and J lost 8 bases, with 13 bases between them. CDR1 and CDR2 (germline): WNHNN, SYGVQD (reference sequence). There are 13 residues in the CDR3. The CDR3 spells CASSELQGLGYTF. As DNA, the CDR3 is TGCGCCAGCAGTGAATTACAGGGTTTGGGCTACACCTTC.

As for this clone: This same CDR3 is encoded by further DNA sequences in the sample. The chain recombines TRBV2 with TRBJ2-7; D remains unclear. V was clipped by 4 bases and J by 3 bases, with 4 bases between them. Per germline, CDR1 SNHLY and CDR2 FYNNEI. The CDR3 is made up of 11 amino acids. CDR3: CASSGGYEQYF. CDR3 bases: TGTGCCAGCAGTGGAGGCTACGAGCAGTACTTC.

This clone appeared a single time. The CDR3 coding sequence is TGTGCCACCAGCAGAGCAAAGGGACAGGCGAACACCATATATTTT. Its protein is CATSRAKGQANTIYF. The chain couples TRBV15 to TRBJ1-3; 8 nucleotides agree with TRBD1. Germline trimming cut 1 base from V and 7 bases from J; bases unmatched to any gene: 6. Germline loops: CDR1 LNHNV, CDR2 YYDKDF (reference sequence). The CDR3 length is 15 residues.

The chain joins TRBV25-1 to TRBJ1-5; TRBD1 might be the D (6 bases). Trimming left V 7 bases short and J 4 bases short, with 17 bases between. CDR1 and CDR2 from the germline V gene are MGHDK and SYGVNS. The CDR3 is 15 residues long. Written as DNA, the CDR3 is TGTGCCAGCACCCCGGACGGGCAGGGGAATCAGCCCCAGCATTTT. It yields the protein CASTPDGQGNQPQHF.

This chain connects TRBV7-9 to TRBJ2-5; possibly TRBD2 for D (5 bases). The CDR3 consists of 15 residues. Trimming left V 2 bases short and J 5 bases short, with 15 bases between. CDR1 and CDR2 (germline): SEHNR, FQNEAQ (reference sequence). The CDR3 protein is CASSLRREGAETQYF. CDR3 sequence (DNA): TGTGCCAGCAGCTTAAGACGAGAGGGAGCTGAGACCCAGTACTTC.

In DNA, the CDR3 is TGTGCCAGCAGTTCCCAAGGACTAGCCTCCTACAATGAGCAGTTCTTC. Its translation: CASSSQGLASYNEQFF. The chain recombines TRBV28 with TRBJ2-1, with 8 positions matching TRBD2. CDR1 is MDHEN, CDR2 SYDVKM, per germline. The V and J ends lost 4 bases and 0 bases, in that order; junction bases with no gene match: 5. CDR3 size: 16 residues.

The CDR3 DNA follows: TGCGCCAGCAGCGGCAGGCCCCGGAGCTCCTACGAGCAGTACTTC. Translating it yields CASSGRPRSSYEQYF. The chain uses TRBV5-1 and TRBJ2-7; D not resolved. The V and J ends lost 4 bases and 0 bases respectively, with 14 bases between them. CDR1 SGHRS and CDR2 YFSETQ come from the germline V gene. This CDR3 contains 15 residues.

The rearrangement links TRBV6-1 to TRBJ1-1, with 10 bases identical to TRBD1. The CDR3 loop spans 15 amino acids. Germline V lookup: CDR1 MNHNS, CDR2 SASEGT. V shed 4 bases and J 3 bases; nucleotides not matched to a gene: 5. CDR3 in amino acids: CASSARTGGYTEAFF. The CDR3 coding sequence is TGTGCCAGCAGTGCCCGGACAGGGGGGTACACTGAAGCTTTCTTT.